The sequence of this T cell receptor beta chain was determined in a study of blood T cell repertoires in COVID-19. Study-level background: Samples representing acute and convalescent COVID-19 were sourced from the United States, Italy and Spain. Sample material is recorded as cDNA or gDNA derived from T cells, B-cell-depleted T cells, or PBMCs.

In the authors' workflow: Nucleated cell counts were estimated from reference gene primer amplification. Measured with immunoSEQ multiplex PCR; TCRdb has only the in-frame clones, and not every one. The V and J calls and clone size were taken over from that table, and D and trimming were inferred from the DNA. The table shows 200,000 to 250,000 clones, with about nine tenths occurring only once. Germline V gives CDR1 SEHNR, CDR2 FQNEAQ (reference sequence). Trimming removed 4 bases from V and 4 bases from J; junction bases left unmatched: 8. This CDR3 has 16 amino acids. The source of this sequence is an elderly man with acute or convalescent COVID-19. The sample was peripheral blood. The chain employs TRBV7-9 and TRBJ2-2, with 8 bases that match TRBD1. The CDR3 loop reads CASSSATGATTGELFF. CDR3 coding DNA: TGTGCCAGCAGCTCGGCGACAGGGGCGACCACCGGGGAGCTGTTTTTT.